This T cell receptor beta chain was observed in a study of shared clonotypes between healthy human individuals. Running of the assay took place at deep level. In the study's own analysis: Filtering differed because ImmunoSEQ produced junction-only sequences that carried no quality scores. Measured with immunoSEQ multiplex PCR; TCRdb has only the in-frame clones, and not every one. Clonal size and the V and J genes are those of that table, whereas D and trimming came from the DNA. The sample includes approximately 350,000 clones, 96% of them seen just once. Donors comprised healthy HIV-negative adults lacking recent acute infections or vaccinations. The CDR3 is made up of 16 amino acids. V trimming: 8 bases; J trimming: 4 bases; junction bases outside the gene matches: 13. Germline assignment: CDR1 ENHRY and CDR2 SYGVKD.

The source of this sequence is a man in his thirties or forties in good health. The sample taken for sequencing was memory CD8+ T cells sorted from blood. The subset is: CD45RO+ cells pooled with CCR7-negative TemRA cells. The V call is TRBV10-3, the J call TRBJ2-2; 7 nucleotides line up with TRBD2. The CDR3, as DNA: TGTGCCATCGTAGCTAGCGGTTTATCGGGCACCGGGGAGCTGTTTTTT. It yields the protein CAIVASGLSGTGELFF.